This record covers a single T cell receptor beta chain. This specimen comes from a study of blood T cell repertoires in COVID-19. Study-wide context: The origin of the acute and convalescent COVID-19 samples was the United States, Italy and Spain. From T cells, B-cell-depleted T cells, or PBMCs came the material, which was cDNA or gDNA.

The table came from immunoSEQ multiplex PCR; TCRdb's copy has only in-frame clones and leaves some out. Here the sample spans 220,000 or so clones, roughly 75% being singletons. Trimming left V 3 bases short and J 0 bases short, with 9 bases between. The germline V gene has CDR1 KGHSH and CDR2 LQKENI. The CDR3 loop spans 16 amino acids. The rearrangement joins TRBV18 to TRBJ2-6; no firm D call. This TCR came from a woman aged 70-85 years with acute or convalescent COVID-19. Sample: peripheral blood. CDR3 DNA: TGTGCCAGCTCACCTGACACGACCTCTGGGGCCAACGTCCTGACTTTC. This gives the protein CASSPDTTSGANVLTF.